Below are 4 T cell receptor beta chains sequenced from a single sample in a study of neurological immune-mediated disorders. In TCRdb, the 5' RACE reads were re-called with MiXCR into one record per CDR3 protein. The table has tens of thousands of distinct CDR3 sequences, 12% to 15% seen once; the top ten hold approximately 7.5%. The sequencing sample was made of PBMCs. The receptors here all came from a woman between 45 and 60 years old in good health.

This clonotype is termed medium-sized (0.01 to 0.1%). This chain uses TRBV20-1 with TRBJ2-7, with 7 bases lining up with TRBD1. CDR3 length: 14 residues. Trimming removed 0 bases from V and 3 bases from J; junction bases left unmatched: 5. From germline, CDR1 is DFQATT and CDR2 SNEGSKA (reference sequence). CDR3 bases: TGCAGTGCTAGAGATGGGGACAGCAACTACGAGCAGTACTTC. Its protein is CSARDGDSNYEQYF.

As regards this clonotype: A much larger clone lies one base from this, so it may be a read error. This rearrangement joins TRBV12-3 or TRBV12-4 to TRBJ2-7; 7 bases agree with TRBD1. V shed 2 bases, J shed 7 bases, and the junction held 8 bases outside the gene matches. The CDR3 length is 14 residues. The CDR3 DNA follows: TGTGCCAGCAGTTTACAGGACAGGCTCGGGGAGCAGTACTTC. Protein product: CASSLQDRLGEQYF.

This clonotype was observed at least ten times. The chain employs TRBV2 and TRBJ2-7; 8 nucleotides line up with TRBD1. V shed 6 bases and J 2 bases; nucleotides not matched to a gene: 6. Germline CDR1 reads SNHLY; CDR2 reads FYNNEI. The CDR3 has 14 residues. The CDR3 nucleotides are TGTGCCAGCAGAGGGGACAGGACTACCTACGAGCAGTACTTC. It translates to CASRGDRTTYEQYF.

There are many counts of this clonotype. The DNA for the CDR3 is TGTGCCAGCAGCTTAGCTAATACCTACGAGCAGTACTTC. Amino acids: CASSLANTYEQYF. V is TRBV7-9 and J is TRBJ2-7; D unclear. This CDR3 is 13 amino acids long. The V end was cut by 0 bases, the J end by 2 bases, with 5 bases between. The V gene's germline CDR1 is SEHNR and CDR2 FQNEAQ (reference sequence).